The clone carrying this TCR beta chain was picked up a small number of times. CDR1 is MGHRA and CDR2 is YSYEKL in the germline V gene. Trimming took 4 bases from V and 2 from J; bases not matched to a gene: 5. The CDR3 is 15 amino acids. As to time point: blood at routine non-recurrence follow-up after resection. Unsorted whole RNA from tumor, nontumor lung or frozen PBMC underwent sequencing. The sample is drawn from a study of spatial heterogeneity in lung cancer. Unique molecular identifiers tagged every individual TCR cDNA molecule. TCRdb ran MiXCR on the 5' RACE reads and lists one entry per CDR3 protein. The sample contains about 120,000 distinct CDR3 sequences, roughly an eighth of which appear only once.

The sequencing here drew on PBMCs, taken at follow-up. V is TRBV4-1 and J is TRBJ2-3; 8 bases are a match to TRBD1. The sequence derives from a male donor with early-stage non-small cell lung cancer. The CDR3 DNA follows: TGCGCCAGCAGCCGCCCGACAGGGGCCACAGATACGCAGTATTTT. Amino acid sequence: CASSRPTGATDTQYF.